This T cell receptor beta chain comes out of a study of T cell changes during pregnancy in multiple sclerosis. V lost 7 bases and J lost 6; bases outside the gene matches: 6. In germline, CDR1 is SNHLY, CDR2 FYNNEI. The length of the CDR3 is 13 residues. The repertoire was sequenced with immunoSEQ multiplex PCR; TCRdb's copy has only in-frame clones and lacks some. The table has about 64,000 clones, 90% seen once. The chain combines TRBV2 with TRBJ2-3; 8 positions agree with TRBD1. This specimen consisted of peripheral blood, obtained in the second trimester of pregnancy. This clonotype was sampled from a female donor in good health, enrolled as a control in a pregnancy study. In nucleotides, the CDR3 is TGTGCCAGCACACAGGGGGTGATGGATACGCAGTATTTT. Protein sequence: CASTQGVMDTQYF.